This TCR beta chain was obtained from a study of CD8+ T cells in alopecia areata. A remark on this clone: What it recognizes is unknown.

Following RNA extraction, reverse transcription yielded cDNA that acted as the sequencing template. The protocol was immunoSEQ multiplex PCR, while the TCRdb copy is restricted to in-frame clones and leaves out a portion. The sample consists of more than 130,000 clones, 65% to 90% of them appearing once. The CDR3 totals 13 residues. CDR1 SGHVS and CDR2 FQNEAQ come from the germline V gene. Between the trimmed V and J ends, which lost 4 bases and 5 bases, there was a span of 12 bases. Stated treatment: oral pan-JAK inhibitor, 5-10 mg twice daily. Study-wide results and limits: Greater clonality was observed in lesional scalp samples, especially alopecia totalis/universalis, versus normal scalp.

The V and J genes are TRBV7-8 and TRBJ2-7; perhaps TRBD1 as D (5 bases). Sample: CD8+ T cells sorted from blood, taken at week 4, from a patient treated with tofacitinib. This TCR came from a human donor with alopecia areata. CDR3 residues: CASSSGAANEQYF. CDR3 DNA: TGTGCCAGCAGCTCTGGGGCCGCCAACGAGCAGTACTTC.